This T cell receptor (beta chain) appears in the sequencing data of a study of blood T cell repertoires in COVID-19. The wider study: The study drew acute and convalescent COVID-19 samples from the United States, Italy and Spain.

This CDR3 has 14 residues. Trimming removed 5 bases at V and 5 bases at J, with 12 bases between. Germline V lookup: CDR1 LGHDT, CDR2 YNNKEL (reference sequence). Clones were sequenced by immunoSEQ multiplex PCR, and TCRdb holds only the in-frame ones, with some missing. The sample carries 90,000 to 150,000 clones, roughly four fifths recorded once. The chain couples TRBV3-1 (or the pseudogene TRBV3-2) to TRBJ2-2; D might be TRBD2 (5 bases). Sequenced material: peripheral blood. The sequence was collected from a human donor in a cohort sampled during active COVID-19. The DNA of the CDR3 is TGTGCCAGCAGCGGGCGGGTGCTAACCGGGGAGCTGTTTTTT. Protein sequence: CASSGRVLTGELFF.